Listed here are 7 T cell receptor beta chains from one sample, sequenced in a study of CD8 T cells in Susac syndrome. The RNA, roughly 0.45 to 1 ug, was put through reverse transcription using random hexamers. TCRdb redid the calling of the immunoSEQ multiplex PCR reads with MiXCR, one entry per CDR3 protein. The sample consists of almost 450,000 distinct CDR3 sequences, more than 80% of them appearing once. Sequenced input: CD8+ T cells from PBMCs. The origin of the receptors is a human donor with multiple sclerosis.

This chain connects TRBV5-4 to TRBJ2-2, with D uncertain. Trimming removed 7 bases at V and 5 bases at J, with 9 bases between. Per germline, CDR1 SGHNT and CDR2 YYREEE (reference sequence). The CDR3 totals 12 residues. CDR3 sequence: CASELNTGELFF. In nucleotides, the CDR3 is TGTGCCAGCGAGTTAAATACCGGGGAGCTGTTTTTT.

The chain carries TRBV12-3 or TRBV12-4 and TRBJ1-4; D call uncertain. There are 13 residues in the CDR3. Trimming stripped 6 bases from V and 6 bases from J, with 11 bases between. The CDR3 is CASRAGDYEKLFF. The CDR3 DNA follows: TGTGCCAGCAGGGCCGGAGATTATGAAAAACTGTTTTTT.

The chain recombines TRBV5-4 with TRBJ1-1; D ambiguous. CDR1 and CDR2 from the germline V gene are SGHNT and YYREEE (reference sequence). Trimming stripped 0 bases from V and 6 bases from J, with 9 bases between. The CDR3 has 13 residues. Written as DNA, the CDR3 is TGTGCCAGCAGCTTGGAGCTTACCCCTGAAGCTTTCTTT. It specifies CASSLELTPEAFF.

This clonotype was seen once. V gene TRBV7-9 combines with J gene TRBJ2-5; D is undetermined. Germline V gene lookup returns CDR1 SEHNR and CDR2 FQNEAQ (reference sequence). V was clipped by 1 base and J by 3 bases, with 12 bases between them. This CDR3 contains 15 residues. CDR3 in amino acids: CASSLVDGRKETQYF. The CDR3 bases are TGTGCCAGCAGCTTAGTCGACGGCCGAAAAGAGACCCAGTACTTC. Based on the CDR3 plus reference TRBV7-9 and TRBJ2-5, the full variable domain is DTGVSQNPRHKITKRGQNVTFRCDPISEHNRLYWYRQTLGQGPEFLTYFQNEAQLEKSRLLSDRFSAERPKGSFSTLEIQRTEQGDSAMYLCASSLVDGRKETQYFGPGTRLLVL.

The chain recombines TRBV20-1 with TRBJ2-1; TRBD1 aligns across 11 bases. V lost 0 bases and J lost 8; bases outside the gene matches: 6. The CDR3 covers 15 residues. Germline V gene data show CDR1 as DFQATT and CDR2 as SNEGSKA (reference sequence). In DNA form, the CDR3 reads TGCAGTGCTAGAGATCTGCGGACAGGGGGCTATGAGCAGTTCTTC. This encodes CSARDLRTGGYEQFF.

The rearrangement links TRBV29-1 to TRBJ2-1; no reliable D call. Germline CDR1 is SQVTM and CDR2 is ANQGSEA. Trimming removed 3 bases from V and 9 bases from J, with 12 bases in between. This CDR3 region has 12 residues. DNA of the CDR3: TGCAGCGTTGATTCGCCGTATCGTGAGCAGTTCTTC. Its translation: CSVDSPYREQFF.

The V call is TRBV27, the J call TRBJ1-1; 8 bases are shared with TRBD1. The CDR3 runs 15 residues. From germline, CDR1 is MNHEY and CDR2 SMNVEV (reference sequence). V shed 4 bases and J 1 base; nucleotides not matched to a gene: 5. The DNA of the CDR3 is TGTGCCAGCAGTTACACGACAGGGGAGAACACTGAAGCTTTCTTT. Protein: CASSYTTGENTEAFF.